The rows below give T cell receptor beta chains drawn from one sample of a study of blood T cell repertoires in COVID-19. The method was immunoSEQ multiplex PCR; TCRdb's version includes in-frame clones alone and lacks a portion of them. The sample gives under 450,000 clones, 70% to 90% of which show up once; roughly 6.6% is in the top ten. What was sequenced was peripheral blood. All receptors come from a woman aged 60-70 years with COVID-19, enrolled during active disease. Both conserved end residues are part of each CDR3. The D gene is left open where the match is weak. Rows may omit the clone size; those that give it use once, few, many or a size class.

V: TRBV6-2/TRBV6-3
D: NA
size: NA
J: TRBJ1-1
DNA: TGTGCCAGCAGTTACTCTCCCGCTAATATGAACACTGAAGCTTTCTTT
CDR3: CASSYSPANMNTEAFF

V: TRBV18
D: NA
size: NA
J: TRBJ1-2
DNA: TGTGCCAGCTCACCTGACACCTACGGTGGCTACACCTTC
CDR3: CASSPDTYGGYTF

V: TRBV10-3
D: TRBD2
size: NA
J: TRBJ2-7
DNA: TGTGCCATCAGGGGAGGGCGCCCCCTCTCCTACGAGCAGTACTTC
CDR3: CAIRGGRPLSYEQYF

V: TRBV5-8
D: TRBD2
size: NA
J: TRBJ2-5
DNA: TGTGCCAGCAGCTTAGGACTAGCGGGCGCCTACCAAGAGACCCAGTACTTC
CDR3: CASSLGLAGAYQETQYF

V: TRBV5-4
D: TRBD1
size: NA
J: TRBJ2-5
DNA: TGTGCCAGCAGCTTAGACAGGGGCGTAGAGACCCAGTACTTC
CDR3: CASSLDRGVETQYF

V: TRBV5-1
D: NA
size: NA
J: TRBJ2-2
DNA: TGCGCCAGCAGCAACCTGCTACAGACGAACACCGGGGAGCTGTTTTTT
CDR3: CASSNLLQTNTGELFF

V: TRBV6-5
D: NA
size: NA
J: TRBJ1-2
DNA: TGTGCCAGCAGACTCTCTCGACAGGCGGAAGGCTACACCTTC
CDR3: CASRLSRQAEGYTF

V: TRBV6-5
D: TRBD1
size: once
J: TRBJ1-1
DNA: TGTGCCAGCAGCCATGACAGGGACACTGAAGCTTTCTTT
CDR3: CASSHDRDTEAFF

V: TRBV30
D: TRBD2
size: NA
J: TRBJ2-7
DNA: TGTGCCTGGAGTGTGGGGGGGAGCTCCTACGAGCAGTACTTC
CDR3: CAWSVGGSSYEQYF

V: TRBV9
D: NA
size: NA
J: TRBJ2-2
DNA: TGTGCCAGCAGCGCCCGCCGAGACAGGAGCACCGGGGAGCTGTTTTTT
CDR3: CASSARRDRSTGELFF

V: TRBV19
D: NA
size: NA
J: TRBJ2-1
DNA: TGTGCCTCTGTCAGGGGGGTTGAGCAGTTCTTC
CDR3: CASVRGVEQFF

V: TRBV4-3
D: NA
size: once
J: TRBJ2-2
DNA: TGCGCCAGCAGCCAAGATACCTCCCGCAGGGGCTTGAACACCGGGGAGCTGTTTTTT
CDR3: CASSQDTSRRGLNTGELFF

V: TRBV7-2
D: NA
size: NA
J: TRBJ2-3
DNA: TGTGCCAGCAGCTTATTGGGTTCGGGGGCAGATACGCAGTATTTT
CDR3: CASSLLGSGADTQYF

V: TRBV11-3
D: TRBD1
size: NA
J: TRBJ1-1
DNA: TGTGCCAGCAGCCGAGGAGGGACAGGGGCCTTGAACACTGAAGCTTTCTTT
CDR3: CASSRGGTGALNTEAFF

V: TRBV5-4
D: TRBD1
size: NA
J: TRBJ1-1
DNA: TGTGCCAGCAGCGCCCCGGGACAGGGGAACGCTGAAGCTTTCTTT
CDR3: CASSAPGQGNAEAFF

V: TRBV7-9
D: NA
size: NA
J: TRBJ2-2
DNA: TGTGCCAGCAGCTTAGCAAGGGGGAACACCGGGGAGCTGTTTTTT
CDR3: CASSLARGNTGELFF

V: TRBV7-2
D: NA
size: NA
J: TRBJ1-2
DNA: TGTGCCAGCAGCCCGGATAGCGGGGTTATTTATGGCTACACCTTC
CDR3: CASSPDSGVIYGYTF

V: TRBV12-5
D: NA
size: NA
J: TRBJ1-1
DNA: TGTGCTAGTGGTTTATGGGGCCAGTTCCTCCCGGTCACTGAAGCTTTCTTT
CDR3: CASGLWGQFLPVTEAFF

V: TRBV10-3
D: NA
size: NA
J: TRBJ1-2
DNA: TGTGCCATCAGTGGGACGGGAGAGGGACCGGGCTATGGCTACACCTTC
CDR3: CAISGTGEGPGYGYTF

V: TRBV11-3
D: NA
size: few
J: TRBJ2-2
DNA: TGTGCCAGCAGCTTATTTGAACTGAACACCGGGGAGCTGTTTTTT
CDR3: CASSLFELNTGELFF

V: TRBV30
D: NA
size: few
J: TRBJ1-1
DNA: TGTGCCTGGGAAACAGGGAAAGAACGGGCTGAAGCTTTCTTT
CDR3: CAWETGKERAEAFF

V: TRBV7-9
D: NA
size: NA
J: TRBJ1-4
DNA: TGTGCCAGCAGTCCCCCGGAGGAAAAACTGTTTTTT
CDR3: CASSPPEEKLFF

V: TRBV5-1
D: TRBD2
size: NA
J: TRBJ2-3
DNA: TGCGCCAGCAGCTTGGGACTAGCGGGGAGGACAGATACGCAGTATTTT
CDR3: CASSLGLAGRTDTQYF

V: TRBV4-1
D: NA
size: NA
J: TRBJ1-3
DNA: TGCGCCAGCAGCCAAGATACGCGGCCCCAGGGGACACGAAACACCATATATTTT
CDR3: CASSQDTRPQGTRNTIYF

V: TRBV4-2
D: TRBD1
size: NA
J: TRBJ1-4
DNA: TGTGCCAGCAGCCAACCACGGACAGGAGGGAATGAAAAACTGTTTTTT
CDR3: CASSQPRTGGNEKLFF

V: TRBV7-9
D: NA
size: NA
J: TRBJ1-1
DNA: TGTGCCAGCAGCTTTGGCGGCCCCCCTACTGAAGCTTTCTTT
CDR3: CASSFGGPPTEAFF

V: TRBV14
D: NA
size: few
J: TRBJ1-2
DNA: TGTGCCAGCAGCCAAGGTCAGAACTATGGCTACACCTTC
CDR3: CASSQGQNYGYTF

V: TRBV11-1
D: TRBD2
size: once
J: TRBJ2-2
DNA: TGTGCCAGCAGCTTAGTCGGGGGGGCAAACACCGGGGAGCTGTTTTTT
CDR3: CASSLVGGANTGELFF

V: TRBV19
D: NA
size: few
J: TRBJ1-1
DNA: TGTGCCAGTAGTAGCGGGACGGGGACTGAAGCTTTCTTT
CDR3: CASSSGTGTEAFF

V: TRBV27
D: NA
size: NA
J: TRBJ2-7
DNA: TGTGCCAGCAGCATAGAAGGGGCGAACGAGCAGTACTTC
CDR3: CASSIEGANEQYF

V: TRBV27
D: TRBD1
size: NA
J: TRBJ2-2
DNA: TGTGCCAGCAAACACAGGGGGACCCCCGGGGAGCTGTTTTTT
CDR3: CASKHRGTPGELFF

V: TRBV6-5
D: TRBD2
size: NA
J: TRBJ2-1
DNA: TGTGCCAGCAGGTCCGGGTGGGGGGGAGGTAATGAGCAGTTCTTC
CDR3: CASRSGWGGGNEQFF

V: TRBV19
D: TRBD1
size: NA
J: TRBJ1-2
DNA: TGTGCCAGTAGTGCAGGGGGTGGATACTATGGCTACACCTTC
CDR3: CASSAGGGYYGYTF

V: TRBV5-5
D: TRBD2
size: NA
J: TRBJ2-5
DNA: TGTGCCAGCAGACGATTGGGACTAGCAGGCCAAGAGACCCAGTACTTC
CDR3: CASRRLGLAGQETQYF

V: TRBV7-2
D: TRBD1
size: NA
J: TRBJ1-1
DNA: TGTGCCAGCAGCCCAGGGGGGTATACTGAAGCTTTCTTT
CDR3: CASSPGGYTEAFF

V: TRBV4-1
D: NA
size: NA
J: TRBJ1-1
DNA: TGCGCCAGCAGCCTGGTTGGGCTGAACACTGAAGCTTTCTTT
CDR3: CASSLVGLNTEAFF

V: TRBV5-5
D: TRBD2
size: NA
J: TRBJ2-5
DNA: TGTGCCAGCAGCCCCTCAGCGGGGGGGCCCGGGACCCAGTACTTC
CDR3: CASSPSAGGPGTQYF

V: TRBV6-5
D: NA
size: NA
J: TRBJ1-2
DNA: TGTGCCAGCAGTTACTCATCGGTACTCTATGGCTACACCTTC
CDR3: CASSYSSVLYGYTF

V: TRBV25-1
D: NA
size: NA
J: TRBJ2-7
DNA: TGTGCCAGCAGTTACTGGACTATGGGCCCCTACGAGCAGTACTTC
CDR3: CASSYWTMGPYEQYF

V: TRBV5-1
D: NA
size: NA
J: TRBJ2-5
DNA: TGCGCCAGCACCAACCAGGGGATCTCAGAGACCCAGTACTTC
CDR3: CASTNQGISETQYF

V: TRBV6-1
D: NA
size: NA
J: TRBJ1-6
DNA: TGTGCCAGCAGTGAAGATCGACAGACATATAATTCACCCCTCCACTTT
CDR3: CASSEDRQTYNSPLHF

V: TRBV6-5
D: NA
size: NA
J: TRBJ1-3
DNA: TGTGCCAGCAGTTACGGGCAGGCAGACTCTGGAAACACCATATATTTT
CDR3: CASSYGQADSGNTIYF

V: TRBV4-3
D: TRBD2
size: once
J: TRBJ2-1
DNA: TGCGCCAGCAGCCAAGACAGCGGGGGGGCCAATGAGCAGTTCTTC
CDR3: CASSQDSGGANEQFF